The T cell receptor beta chain described here comes from a study of cytomegalovirus exposure and HLA in healthy donors. On the study more broadly: Researchers found that roughly 81% of almost 400 genotyped donors fell within the Caucasian-associated ancestry cluster. Study-level results: Accurate prediction of HLA-A and HLA-B alleles (for most subjects) was reportedly achieved from TCR beta sequences. Accounts indicate the classifier identified cytomegalovirus status with strong specificity and sensitivity.

This clone was counted a single time. Its antigen is currently unknown. Use of 60 Vbeta and 13 Jbeta primers characterized the PCR. The data were produced by immunoSEQ multiplex PCR, yet TCRdb's version contains in-frame clones alone and is incomplete. The sample consists of roughly 160,000 clones, approximately 73% of them appearing once. The clonotype originates from a woman aged 18 to 35 in good health and CMV-seropositive. The sample taken for sequencing was PBMCs.

The CDR3 spells CASSNRQGEQYF. DNA of the CDR3: TGTGCCAGTAGTAATCGACAGGGCGAGCAGTACTTC. The rearrangement links TRBV19 to TRBJ2-7, with TRBD1 matching over 7 bases. Germline CDR1 reads LNHDA; CDR2 reads SQIVND (reference sequence). The CDR3 consists of 12 residues. J gave up 6 bases and V 4 bases, and 3 bases lay outside the gene matches.